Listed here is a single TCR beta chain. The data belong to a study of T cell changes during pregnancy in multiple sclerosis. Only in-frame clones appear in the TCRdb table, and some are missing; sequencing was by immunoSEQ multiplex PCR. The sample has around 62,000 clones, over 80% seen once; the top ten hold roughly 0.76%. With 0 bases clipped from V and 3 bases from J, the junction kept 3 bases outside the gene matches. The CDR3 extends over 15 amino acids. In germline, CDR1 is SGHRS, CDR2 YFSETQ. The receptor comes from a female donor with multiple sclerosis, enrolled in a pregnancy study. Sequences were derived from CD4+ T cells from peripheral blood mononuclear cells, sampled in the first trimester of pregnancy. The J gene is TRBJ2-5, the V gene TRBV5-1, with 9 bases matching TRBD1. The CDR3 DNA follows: TGCGCCAGCAGCTTGGGGGGACAGGGTGAAGAGACCCAGTACTTC. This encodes CASSLGGQGEETQYF.